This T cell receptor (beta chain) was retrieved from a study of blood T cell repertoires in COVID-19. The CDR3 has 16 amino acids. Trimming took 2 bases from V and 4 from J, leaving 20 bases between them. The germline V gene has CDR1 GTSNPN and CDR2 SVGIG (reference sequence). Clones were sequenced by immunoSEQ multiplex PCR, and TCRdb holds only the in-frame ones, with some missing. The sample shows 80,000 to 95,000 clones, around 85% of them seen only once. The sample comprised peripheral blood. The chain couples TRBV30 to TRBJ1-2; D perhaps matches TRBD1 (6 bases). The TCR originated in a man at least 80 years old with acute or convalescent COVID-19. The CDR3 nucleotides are TGTGCCTGGAGTATGCAGCCCTATGGGGACACCTATGGCTACACCTTC. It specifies CAWSMQPYGDTYGYTF.